This is a list of T cell receptor beta chains from one sample in a study of control samples from healthy donors and cancer patients. Sequenced by immunoSEQ multiplex PCR; TCRdb stores in-frame clones only, minus some. The data show 180,000 or so clones, about 94% seen once. Sequencing was carried out using blood. Receptor source: a woman aged 55-70 years in good health. The CDR3 runs from the conserved cysteine through the conserved F or W. A D gene is named only where the DNA matches it firmly. The size of a clone is reported for some rows only, either as once, few or many, or as a class for expanded clones.

CDR3 protein	CDR3 DNA	clone size	D gene	V gene	J gene
CASTRGGADPSTDTQYF	TGCGCCAGCACCCGGGGGGGAGCGGACCCTAGCACAGATACGCAGTATTTT	once	TRBD2	TRBV5-1	TRBJ2-3
CASSFRGGNTEAFF	TGTGCCAGCAGCTTTCGGGGAGGGAACACTGAAGCTTTCTTT	.	.	TRBV5-4	TRBJ1-1
CSARGGPNTEAFF	TGCAGCGCTCGAGGGGGACCGAACACTGAAGCTTTCTTT	once	.	TRBV29-1	TRBJ1-1
CASSPMGAGMSNYGYTF	TGTGCCAGCAGCCCCATGGGGGCCGGGATGAGTAACTATGGCTACACCTTC	.	.	TRBV7-2	TRBJ1-2
CASSFGTGGDEQYF	TGTGCCAGCAGCTTTGGGACAGGGGGCGACGAGCAGTACTTC	few	TRBD1	TRBV7-9	TRBJ2-7
CASSLGDSLNSPLHF	TGTGCCAGCAGCCTAGGTGACAGCCTGAATTCACCCCTCCACTTT	.	.	TRBV4-2	TRBJ1-6
CSVEQGVTEAFF	TGCAGCGTTGAACAGGGGGTAACTGAAGCTTTCTTT	.	TRBD1	TRBV29-1	TRBJ1-1
CASRSSWGNTEAFF	TGCGCCAGCAGATCGTCCTGGGGTAACACTGAAGCTTTCTTT	.	.	TRBV4-1	TRBJ1-1
CASSQGGRTYNEQFF	TGCGCCAGCAGCCAAGGAGGGCGCACCTACAATGAGCAGTTCTTC	.	.	TRBV4-3	TRBJ2-1
CASSQVLHFPGELFF	TGTGCCAGCAGCCAAGTACTACATTTCCCCGGGGAGCTGTTTTTT	.	.	TRBV3-1/TRBV3-2	TRBJ2-2
CASSLFRQSSSELFF	TGTGCCAGCAGCTTATTCCGGCAGTCCTCCTCGGAGCTGTTTTTT	.	.	TRBV7-2	TRBJ2-2
CASSYGQATAQYF	TGTGCCAGCAGTTACGGACAGGCGACGGCCCAGTACTTC	.	TRBD1	TRBV6-5	TRBJ2-5
CASSLGQNGYTF	TGTGCCAGCAGCTTAGGGCAGAATGGCTACACCTTC	.	.	TRBV7-9	TRBJ1-2
CASSRSGELFF	TGTGCCAGCTCACGCTCCGGGGAACTGTTTTTT	once	.	TRBV18	TRBJ1-4
CASSEDLLAPQHF	TGTGCCAGCAGTGAAGACCTTCTCGCGCCCCAGCATTTT	once	.	TRBV6-1	TRBJ1-5
CAWSVNSGNTIYF	TGTGCCTGGAGTGTGAACTCTGGAAACACCATATATTTT	.	.	TRBV30	TRBJ1-3
CASSPITNTGELFF	TGTGCCAGCTCACCAATTACAAACACCGGGGAGCTGTTTTTT	.	.	TRBV18	TRBJ2-2
CSVHRQANEQFF	TGCAGCGTTCACCGACAGGCAAATGAGCAGTTCTTC	.	.	TRBV29-1	TRBJ2-1
CASSQERHYGYTF	TGCGCCAGCAGCCAAGAGAGGCACTATGGCTACACCTTC	once	.	TRBV4-3	TRBJ1-2
CASRGTSGGSYEQYF	TGCGCCAGCAGGGGAACTAGCGGGGGGTCCTACGAGCAGTACTTC	.	TRBD2	TRBV5-1	TRBJ2-7
CASSPDIAGNTIYF	TGTGCCAGCAGCCCGGACATAGCTGGAAACACCATATATTTT	.	.	TRBV7-3	TRBJ1-3
CASSPASTVYGYTF	TGTGCCAGCAGCCCTGCCAGTACAGTCTATGGCTACACCTTC	.	.	TRBV7-9	TRBJ1-2
CASSKAGAGQPQHF	TGTGCCAGCAGCAAGGCAGGGGCCGGGCAGCCCCAGCATTTT	.	.	TRBV3-1/TRBV3-2	TRBJ1-5
CASSNRQIQETQYF	TGTGCCAGCAGTAACCGACAGATACAAGAGACCCAGTACTTC	.	.	TRBV6-5	TRBJ2-5
CASGLSGGAKNSPLHF	TGTGCTAGTGGTTTGTCTGGGGGGGCGAAAAATTCACCCCTCCACTTT	.	.	TRBV12-5	TRBJ1-6
CASRSPTGSYEQYF	TGTGCCAGCAGATCTCCCACAGGCTCCTACGAGCAGTACTTC	.	.	TRBV5-6	TRBJ2-7
CASSQAPQASNQPQHF	TGTGCCAGCAGCCAAGCCCCACAGGCCAGCAATCAGCCCCAGCATTTT	.	.	TRBV3-1/TRBV3-2	TRBJ1-5
CAISRLASHNEQFF	TGTGCCATATCCCGGTTAGCGAGCCACAATGAGCAGTTCTTC	.	.	TRBV6-5	TRBJ2-1
CASSSAFNQPQHF	TGTGCCAGCAGCTCGGCCTTCAATCAGCCCCAGCATTTT	.	.	TRBV7-6	TRBJ1-5
CASSLWGWDYGYTF	TGCGCCAGCAGCTTGTGGGGATGGGACTATGGCTACACCTTC	.	.	TRBV5-1	TRBJ1-2
CASSPPGQGSNQPQHF	TGTGCCAGCTCACCCCCCGGACAGGGCAGCAATCAGCCCCAGCATTTT	.	TRBD1	TRBV18	TRBJ1-5
CASSLEGTQQYF	TGTGCCAGCAGCTTAGAGGGGACACAGCAGTACTTC	once	.	TRBV7-9	TRBJ2-7
CASSLRAFPVYGYTF	TGTGCCAGCAGTCTGCGGGCCTTCCCCGTATATGGCTACACCTTC	.	.	TRBV6-2/TRBV6-3	TRBJ1-2
CASSLDPNSGANVLTF	TGCGCCAGCAGCTTGGACCCGAACTCTGGGGCCAACGTCCTGACTTTC	.	.	TRBV5-1	TRBJ2-6
CASSLRGGETQYF	TGTGCCAGCAGCTTACGGGGGGGCGAGACCCAGTACTTC	.	TRBD2	TRBV7-9	TRBJ2-5
CASSQNRGRSPLHF	TGTGCCAGTAGTCAAAACAGGGGGCGATCACCCCTCCACTTT	once	TRBD1	TRBV19	TRBJ1-6
CASSPQTPNTGELFF	TGTGCCAGCAGTCCCCAGACACCGAACACCGGGGAGCTGTTTTTT	.	.	TRBV6-2/TRBV6-3	TRBJ2-2
CARRTGLAGENNEQFF	TGTGCCAGAAGAACGGGACTAGCGGGGGAAAACAATGAGCAGTTCTTC	.	TRBD2	TRBV2	TRBJ2-1
CSAATEETQYF	TGCAGTGCCGCGACCGAAGAGACCCAGTACTTC	.	.	TRBV20-1	TRBJ2-5